The TCR beta chain described here comes from a study of OX40 agonist ivuxolimab in advanced cancers. For the study at large: The patients received ivuxolimab by intravenous route every 2 weeks at 0.01 to 10 mg/kg.

Profiling relied on immunoSEQ multiplex PCR, and the TCRdb table lists in-frame clones only, not all of them. Of about 67,000 clones in the sample, approximately 81% are singletons; the top ten hold around 2%. The study's findings and limits: CD8+ T cells showed, on average, more clonal expansion than CD4+ cells. Doses of 0.1 to 3.0 mg/kg were accompanied by clonal expansion of CD4+ and CD8+ blood T cells by week 6.

Germline lookup yields CDR1 MDHEN and CDR2 SYDVKM. The CDR3 consists of 13 residues. Trimming took 6 bases from V and 7 from J, leaving 16 bases between them. To note about this clone: The antigen remains undetermined.

V and J are TRBV28 and TRBJ2-7, with a weak D call TRBD1 (5 bases). Here the sequenced sample was CD4+ or CD8+ T cells sorted from blood, taken in a trial of the OX40 agonist ivuxolimab. This TCR was recovered from an adult with an advanced solid tumor such as melanoma, head and neck, liver or kidney cancer. As DNA, the CDR3 is TGTGCCAGCAGGCGGCAGGGCTCGCGGGAGCAGTACTTC. Protein sequence: CASRRQGSREQYF.